This is a list of T cell receptor beta chains from one sample in a study of CD8+CD57+ T cells in acquired aplastic anemia. One entry per CDR3 protein results from TCRdb running MiXCR on the reads. Among fewer than 80,000 distinct CDR3 sequences listed, roughly three quarters were seen once. Sequences were obtained from sorted CD4+, CD8+, or CD8+CD57+ T cells (not recorded which) from PBMCs. The receptors derive from a human donor with aplastic anemia. Each CDR3 is given with its conserved first and last residue. The order of the fields is D gene, V gene, clone size, J gene, CDR3 DNA, CDR3 protein. A D gene is named only where the DNA matches it firmly. Part of the rows lack a size; the others show once, few, many or a class for expanded clones.

>TRBD1|TRBV29-1|.|TRBJ2-7
TGCAGCGTTGCCCAGGACAGGAACTCCTACGAGCAGTACTTC
CSVAQDRNSYEQYF
>.|TRBV19|.|TRBJ2-7
TGTGCCAGTAGTATGGAGATAAGTATTCCCTACGAGCAGTACTTC
CASSMEISIPYEQYF
>.|TRBV7-6|many|TRBJ1-1
TGTGCCAGCATCCTTACGGTGGAGGCGACTGAAGCTTTCTTT
CASILTVEATEAFF
>.|TRBV12-3/TRBV12-4|many|TRBJ1-2
TGTGCCAGCAGTTTGCGGGACTTATATGGCTACACCTTC
CASSLRDLYGYTF
>.|TRBV3-1|.|TRBJ2-1
TGTGCCAGCAGACGACTAGAGAGCTCCTACAATGAGCAGTTCTTC
CASRRLESSYNEQFF
>.|TRBV9|.|TRBJ2-5
TGTGCCAGCAGCGTAGGGGACAACTACCAAGAGACCCAGTACTTC
CASSVGDNYQETQYF
>.|TRBV2|.|TRBJ1-2
TGTGCCAGCAGTGATCGAGGGCGCTATGGCTACACCTTC
CASSDRGRYGYTF
>.|TRBV2|few|TRBJ2-7
TGTGCCAGCAGTCCAACAACGTACGAGCAGTACTTC
CASSPTTYEQYF
>.|TRBV7-2|.|TRBJ1-2
TGTGCCAGCAGCTTACCGCCGACAGTCCTCACCTTC
CASSLPPTVLTF
>TRBD1|TRBV29-1|many|TRBJ1-4
TGCAGCGTTGAACGGGACAGGGGGCAGGATAATGAAAAACTGTTTTTT
CSVERDRGQDNEKLFF
>.|TRBV2|.|TRBJ2-7
TGTGCCAGCAGTGAGTTGGGCTACGAGCAGTACTTC
CASSELGYEQYF
>TRBD1|TRBV9|.|TRBJ1-3
TGTGCCAGCGGGGACAGGGGTGACACCATATATTTT
CASGDRGDTIYF
>TRBD1|TRBV2|few|TRBJ1-2
TGTGCCAGCAGTGTAGGGGGCGTAGGTGGCTACACCTTC
CASSVGGVGGYTF
>.|TRBV11-1|.|TRBJ2-5
TGTGCCAGCAGTCCCACTAGCAAAGAGACCCAGTACTTC
CASSPTSKETQYF
>.|TRBV19|.|TRBJ2-5
TGTGCCAGTAGCTCCCTGGACAGTTTCCAAGAGACCCAGTACTTC
CASSSLDSFQETQYF
>.|TRBV12-3/TRBV12-4|once|TRBJ2-3
TGTGCCAGCAGTTCCTCCTGGTCCCGGGGGCCCACAGATACGCAGTATTTT
CASSSSWSRGPTDTQYF
>TRBD1|TRBV25-1|.|TRBJ1-4
TGTGCCAGCTCCGGGACAGGGAATGAAAAACTGTTTTTT
CASSGTGNEKLFF